The sample holds a few counts of the clone carrying this TCR beta chain. Its antigen is not known. The CDR3 has 13 amino acids. After removal of 6 bases from V and 7 bases from J, the junction contained 6 bases not matched to a gene. CDR1 is SQVTM, CDR2 ANQGSEA, per germline. The source of the sample is a study of CD8 T cells in ankylosing spondylitis. Whole-study findings and limits: The authors found the disease-linked clones to be CD8+ and relatively rare in peripheral blood.

TCRdb ran MiXCR on the 5' RACE reads and lists one entry per CDR3 protein. The table lists about 340,000 distinct CDR3 sequences, roughly 20% of them singletons. The sequence came from a male donor with ankylosing spondylitis or in good health (not recorded which). Sequencing input: blood, either unsorted or a sorted T cell fraction (not recorded which). The chain couples TRBV29-1 to TRBJ2-1, with 10 bases matching TRBD1. CDR3 in DNA: TGCAGCGTCGAGGACAGGGGGAAGAATGAGCAGTTCTTC. Translation: CSVEDRGKNEQFF.